The 21 T cell receptor beta chains reported below all come from one sample, sequenced in a study of T cells in Graves' hyperthyroidism and ophthalmopathy (dated by TCRdb to between 2019 and 2020). The method was multiplex PCR. The data were produced on an Illumina HiSeq 2000. Amplification of TCR beta CDR3 regions was carried out from RNA transcripts. The first round of RT-PCR for the TCR CDR3 was performed with the HTBI primer set and the Qiagen OneStep RT-PCR kit. TCRdb reprocessing: public reads trimmed at Q25 with fastp, clones called with MiXCR, in-frame beta chains kept. Every entry covers one CDR3 protein and lists the most common genes and DNA from its rows. This sample is represented by hundreds of thousands of distinct CDR3 sequences; 20% of them were singletons. The biggest ten clones account for 47% of the sample. The sample comprised blood. The receptors come from a man aged 35-49 years with Graves' ophthalmopathy.

This chain joins TRBV14 and TRBJ1-4; TRBD1 is a possible D gene (6 bases). V was cut by 4 bases and J by 7 bases, with 10 bases left in between. There are 13 residues in the CDR3. Germline CDR1 SGHDN, CDR2 FVKESK. CDR3 in DNA: TGTGCCAGCAGCCGGAACAGGGTTGAAAAACTGTTTTTT. It encodes CASSRNRVEKLFF. The full variable domain, in which reference TRBV14 and TRBJ1-4 provide the parts outside the CDR3, is EAGVTQFPSHSVIEKGQTVTLRCDPISGHDNLYWYRRVMGKEIKFLLHFVKESKQDESGMPNNRFLAERTGGTYSTLKVQPAELEDSGVYFCASSRNRVEKLFFGSGTQLSVL.

The chain has TRBV13 and TRBJ1-2; no definite D call. In germline, CDR1 is PRHDT, CDR2 FYEKMQ (reference sequence). V gave up 2 bases and J gave up 4 bases, with 14 bases separating them. The CDR3 runs 15 residues. The DNA for the CDR3 is TGTGCCAGCAGCTTACGGGGTATCCCACTCTATGGCTACACCTTC. Its protein is CASSLRGIPLYGYTF. The full variable domain, its missing parts supplied by reference TRBV13 and TRBJ1-2, is AAGVIQSPRHLIKEKRETATLKCYPIPRHDTVYWYQQGPGQDPQFLISFYEKMQSDKGSIPDRFSAQQFSDYHSELNMSSLELGDSALYFCASSLRGIPLYGYTFGSGTRLTVV.

V is TRBV29-1 and J is TRBJ1-1, with 8 bases fitting TRBD1. CDR1 and CDR2 from the germline V gene are SQVTM and ANQGSEA. Trimming cost V 7 bases and J 7 bases; bases outside gene matches: 8. The CDR3 runs to 12 residues. The CDR3 DNA reads TGCAGCGGCGAGACAGGGGAAAGTGAAGCTTTCTTT. Translated, it gives CSGETGESEAFF. The whole variable domain, remainder taken from reference TRBV29-1 and TRBJ1-1, is SAVISQKPSRDICQRGTSLTIQCQVDSQVTMMFWYRQQPGQSLTLIATANQGSEATYESGFVIDKFPISRPNLTFSTLTVSNMSPEDSSIYLCSGETGESEAFFGQGTRLTVV.

V and J are TRBV12-3 or TRBV12-4 and TRBJ2-7, with 10 bases aligning to TRBD1. After removal of 7 bases from V and 1 base from J, the junction contained 7 bases not matched to a gene. CDR3 size: 15 residues. The CDR3 DNA follows: TGTGCCAGCAAAAAGGGACAGGGGAGTTCCTACGAGCAGTACTTC. Its protein product is CASKKGQGSSYEQYF.

V gene TRBV2 combines with J gene TRBJ1-5, with 12 bases matching TRBD1. The CDR3 consists of 16 residues. The J segment lost 1 base and the V segment lost 6 bases, leaving 4 bases of the junction unmatched. CDR1 and CDR2 (germline): SNHLY, FYNNEI. Written as DNA, the CDR3 is TGTGCCAGCAGCGGGACAGGGGGCAGGAGCAATCAGCCCCAGCATTTT. Residues: CASSGTGGRSNQPQHF.

The J gene is TRBJ2-7, the V gene TRBV3-1; D is unresolved. The V gene's germline CDR1 is LGHDT and CDR2 YNNKEL (reference sequence). The CDR3 sequence is 12 residues long. V gave up 5 bases and J gave up 5 bases, with 10 bases separating them. The CDR3 nucleotides are TGTGCCAGCAGCTCCCCGGCACACGAGCAGTACTTC. As protein: CASSSPAHEQYF.

Many counts were recorded for this clonotype. The rearrangement links TRBV3-1 to TRBJ2-1, with 8 bases lining up with TRBD2. This CDR3 contains 16 residues. The germline CDR1 and CDR2 sequences are LGHDT and YNNKEL (reference sequence). The V segment lost 2 bases and the J segment 3 bases; nucleotides outside the gene matches: 6. The CDR3 spells CASSQRPGGIYNEQFF. DNA for the CDR3: TGTGCCAGCAGCCAAAGACCGGGGGGGATCTACAATGAGCAGTTCTTC.

This clonotype occurred a few times. The gene calls are TRBV19 and TRBJ2-3; D uncertain. Per germline, CDR1 LNHDA and CDR2 SQIVND (reference sequence). V dropped 6 bases and J dropped 0 bases, with 10 bases sitting between them. The CDR3 runs to 14 residues. CDR3 in amino acids: CASRVLDSTDTQYF. For the CDR3, the DNA is TGTGCCAGTAGGGTGTTAGACAGCACAGATACGCAGTATTTT.

In this sample, this clonotype turned up a few times. The chain couples TRBV7-8 to TRBJ2-7, with unresolved D. V lost 3 bases and J 3 bases, leaving 9 bases between the germline ends. Per the germline V gene, CDR1 is SGHVS and CDR2 is FQNEAQ. CDR3 length: 13 residues. CDR3 loop: CASSFGYHYEQYF. CDR3 DNA sequence: TGTGCCAGCAGCTTTGGGTACCACTACGAGCAGTACTTC.

In this sample, this clonotype turned up many times. This chain uses TRBV20-1 with TRBJ1-2; D uncertain. Trimming pared 3 bases from V and 6 bases from J, leaving 11 bases between. Looked up from germline, CDR1 is DFQATT and CDR2 is SNEGSKA (reference sequence). The CDR3 is made up of 12 amino acids. The chain's CDR3 is CSASDSGDGYTF. Written as DNA, the CDR3 is TGCAGTGCTAGCGATTCGGGCGATGGCTACACCTTC.

This clonotype was counted many times. This chain joins TRBV12-3 or TRBV12-4 and TRBJ2-7; D remains unclear. There are 12 residues in the CDR3. V was trimmed by 8 bases and J by 4 bases, leaving 12 bases between them. The CDR3 bases are TGTGCCAGCGGCCCCGTTAGATACGAGCAGTACTTC. The encoded protein is CASGPVRYEQYF.

The V gene is TRBV4-1, the J gene TRBJ1-6, with TRBD1 matching over 7 bases. Germline CDR1 MGHRA, CDR2 YSYEKL. This CDR3 has 14 residues. Trimming took 5 bases from V and 7 from J; bases not matched to a gene: 5. The CDR3 reads CASSDGRGNSPLHF. In nucleotides, the CDR3 is TGCGCCAGCAGCGATGGCAGGGGGAATTCACCCCTCCACTTT.

The sample holds a few counts of this clonotype. A junction boundary mismatches the germline segment, possibly from a read error. The chain links TRBV29-1 to TRBJ1-1; D unclear. In germline, CDR1 is SQVTM, CDR2 ANQGSEA. The CDR3 is 16 amino acids. The CDR3: CGVDVPGPTGNTEAFF. CDR3 nucleotides: TGCGGCGTTGATGTACCCGGTCCGACGGGGAACACTGAAGCTTTCTTT. Using reference TRBV29-1 and TRBJ1-1 for the parts outside the CDR3, the full variable domain is SAVISQKPSRDICQRGTSLTIQCQVDSQVTMMFWYRQQPGQSLTLIATANQGSEATYESGFVIDKFPISRPNLTFSTLTVSNMSPEDSSIYLCGVDVPGPTGNTEAFFGQGTRLTVV.

This clonotype was counted only a few times. The chain employs TRBV3-1 and TRBJ2-7, with D possibly called TRBD1 or TRBD2 (5 bases each). The CDR3 runs to 13 residues. Germline-derived CDR1 and CDR2 are LGHDT and YNNKEL (reference sequence). V shed 5 bases and J shed 4 bases, with 12 bases lying between them. CDR3 in DNA: TGTGCCAGCAGCGGGGACCAGCCGTACGAGCAGTACTTC. It translates to CASSGDQPYEQYF.

At least ten counts were recorded for this clonotype. The rearrangement uses TRBV12-3 or TRBV12-4 and TRBJ2-3, with D possibly called TRBD1 or TRBD2 (5 bases each). V was clipped by 7 bases and J by 7 bases, with 18 bases between them. The CDR3 has 14 residues. The DNA for the CDR3 is TGTGCCAGCATCCCCCCGTCGGGGCTGCATACGCAGTATTTT. This encodes CASIPPSGLHTQYF.

The J gene is TRBJ2-1, the V gene TRBV19; 10 positions agree with TRBD2. The germline CDR1 and CDR2 sequences are LNHDA and SQIVND (reference sequence). The trim removed 3 bases at V and 1 base at J, leaving 6 bases unmatched. The CDR3 has 17 amino acids. The CDR3 loop is CASSIGASGSSYNEQFF. DNA of the CDR3: TGTGCCAGTAGTATTGGAGCTAGCGGGAGTTCCTACAATGAGCAGTTCTTC.

This clonotype was detected many times. The rearrangement uses TRBV5-1 and TRBJ2-1, with 7 bases fitting TRBD2. This CDR3 is built from 16 residues. J was trimmed by 5 bases and V by 3 bases; bases with no gene match: 11. Germline CDR1 and CDR2: SGHRS and YFSETQ. The CDR3 DNA sequence: TGCGCCAGCAGCTCATCGTTGGGACTAATTGACAATGAGCAGTTCTTC. Translating gives CASSSSLGLIDNEQFF.

This clonotype was observed many times. The rearrangement links TRBV11-2 to TRBJ2-7; D call uncertain. V was pared by 0 bases and J by 0 bases, with 9 bases between. This CDR3 comprises 15 residues. Germline V gene sequence: CDR1 SGHAT, CDR2 FQNNGV. The CDR3 DNA follows: TGTGCCAGCAGCTTAGAATTTGGCTCCTCCTACGAGCAGTACTTC. It encodes CASSLEFGSSYEQYF.

This clonotype occurred once. The chain recombines TRBV28 with TRBJ2-7; D may correspond to TRBD1 or TRBD2 (5 bases each). The CDR3 runs to 14 residues. Trimming pared 11 bases from V and 1 base from J, leaving 18 bases between. CDR1 and CDR2 (germline): MDHEN, SYDVKM. The CDR3 sequence is CAAQGASRSYEQYF. In DNA, the CDR3 is TGTGCCGCCCAAGGGGCTAGCAGGTCCTACGAGCAGTACTTC.

J is TRBJ2-3 and V is TRBV7-9; D ambiguous. The CDR3 runs 14 residues. V shed 8 bases and J shed 2 bases, with 14 bases lying between them. CDR1 is SEHNR and CDR2 is FQNEAQ in the germline V gene (reference sequence). In DNA, the CDR3 is TGTGCCAGCGTCAAACGGACCGACACAGATACGCAGTATTTT. It is translated as CASVKRTDTDTQYF.

This clonotype showed up just a few times. The chain couples TRBV4-1 to TRBJ2-7; D gene ambiguous. CDR1 MGHRA and CDR2 YSYEKL come from the germline V gene. The CDR3 runs 13 residues. V lost 5 bases to trimming and J lost 2 bases, with 10 bases between them. CDR3 coding DNA: TGCGCCAGCAGCGACGACACCCCCTACGAGCAGTACTTC. As protein: CASSDDTPYEQYF.